This T cell receptor beta chain derives from a study of blood T cell dynamics during melanoma immunotherapy (TCRdb year 2020). With respect to the entire study: All patients had metastatic melanoma and were given first-line pembrolizumab or nivolumab plus ipilimumab as standard of care in the United Kingdom. Peripheral T cell receptor repertoires of metastatic melanoma patients were profiled before and after one cycle of checkpoint inhibitor therapy to find early correlates of response. Consecutive patients formed a training cohort, and a further independent group of patients from the same centre was pooled into an external validation set. The research as a whole found: Whether the T cell clones driving repertoire changes were melanoma-specific or reflected general immune activation could not be determined in the study. The relatively small sample size was acknowledged as potentially limiting generalization of the results. Patients who later achieved disease control showed a bifurcated PBMC repertoire reorganization at W3, with increased clonality or increased diversity, unlike progressors.

As for this clone: It has no known antigen specificity. Qualities for individual bases were not recorded, and no much larger clone is one base off.

Reading the label with the study, this specimen's time point is: week 3, after first cycle of checkpoint inhibitor. Blood samples were taken before treatment (T0) and at week 3 (W3), following the first cycle of checkpoint blockade. Except for a couple of patients with rapid clinical progression, response was assessed 12 weeks after the first infusion by RECIST 1.1; disease control meant complete response, partial response or stable disease. Patients were excluded for prior systemic cancer treatment, concomitant immunosuppressant therapy or synchronous other active malignancies. To track both circulating cells and T cell turnover, TCR beta was sequenced from bulk PBMC as well as from plasma cell-free DNA. Lymphoprep and SepMate tubes were used to isolate PBMC from blood, and red cell lysis was then performed. QIAamp DNA Blood Mini kits were used to extract DNA from both PBMC and sorted T cell subsets.

Every bulk PBMC sample was loaded with the same fixed amount of 350 to 450 ng of DNA. The immunoSEQ TCRb Assay kit was used according to manufacturer instructions to amplify TCR beta CDR3 sequences from genomic DNA. The KAPA Library Quantification Kit for Illumina platforms was used to quantify the pooled libraries by qPCR. Sequencing of the pooled libraries was done on an Illumina NextSeq 500, with clustering at roughly 0.55-1.2 pM. The paper's data handling went like this. Analysis of the TCR data relied on immunoSEQ ANALYZER and the R LymphoSeq package. A rearrangement efficiency score was calculated as productive divided by the sum of productive and non-productive CDR3 sequences. Clonality was assessed using the Gini coefficient and diversity using the Renyi index at alpha=1, with pairwise comparisons between timepoints within each patient. In LymphoSeq, clonal relatedness was computed with an edit distance of 3 and repertoire similarity was computed with the Bhattacharyya coefficient. To classify response, a linear discriminant analysis based on week-3 changes in clonality and diversity was built using the R MASS and caret packages. As stored in TCRdb, this immuneACCESS dataset retains in-frame rearrangements with V and J assigned. A fraction of the clones does not appear; measured against another copy, unresolved V genes explain less than half of the discrepancy, and the remainder lacks a known reason. The DNA was the basis for D and trimming; V, J and clone size are from that table. In this sample the table shows about 11,000 clones, roughly 84% of which occur a single time. 15% to 20% of the sample goes to the ten largest clones.

The specimen was blood, collected from a patient treated with checkpoint blockade. The clonotype originates from a human donor with melanoma.

The CDR3 corresponds to CASSLFSDTQYF. The nucleotide sequence is TGTGCCAGCAGCTTATTTTCCGATACGCAGTATTTT. The receptor chain draws on TRBV7-9 and TRBJ2-3; no D segment can be confidently identified. CDR1 and CDR2 are read off the germline V gene (reference sequence) as SEHNR and FQNEAQ. From its cysteine to its phenylalanine, the CDR3 spans 12 amino acids. Left in the record is the CDR3 DNA by itself, 36 bases read in frame from the first base. V is reduced by 2 bases and J by 6 bases, leaving a spacing of 6 bases between them.